This T cell receptor (beta chain) derives from a study of sequential checkpoint blockade in melanoma. At the level of the study: Arm A got nivolumab then ipilimumab; arm B the reverse, 1:1. After both sequences, patients received maintenance nivolumab.

The treatment: randomized to nivolumab then ipilimumab (arm A) or the reverse (arm B). No patient had prior DNA-damaging chemotherapy. Sorted cells were live CD3+CD8+, lacking CD19 and CD56, from PBMCs. CDR1 is MDHEN and CDR2 is SYDVKM in the germline V gene. This CDR3 has 13 amino acids. The ends were cut back, 6 bases at V and 5 bases at J, with 13 bases in the middle. Clones were sequenced by immunoSEQ multiplex PCR, and TCRdb holds only the in-frame ones, with some missing. Here the sample spans 7,000 or so clones, 75% to 80% being singletons. Sequenced here: CD8+ T cells sorted from blood (inferred from file names), sampled from a patient given nivolumab and ipilimumab in sequence. This chain links TRBV28 with TRBJ2-5; possibly TRBD1 for D (5 bases). This sequence was found in a human donor with melanoma. The CDR3 region has the DNA TGTGCCAGCAGACAAGGGGTGGAGGAGACCCAGTACTTC. Amino acids: CASRQGVEETQYF.